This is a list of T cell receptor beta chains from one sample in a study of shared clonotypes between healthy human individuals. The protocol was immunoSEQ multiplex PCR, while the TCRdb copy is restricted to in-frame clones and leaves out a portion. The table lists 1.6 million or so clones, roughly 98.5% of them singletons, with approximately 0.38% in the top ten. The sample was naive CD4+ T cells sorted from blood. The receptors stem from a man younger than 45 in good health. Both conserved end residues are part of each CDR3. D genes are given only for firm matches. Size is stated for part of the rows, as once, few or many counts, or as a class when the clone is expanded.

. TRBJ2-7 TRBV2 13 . TGTGCCAGCACCAGGGACTTCTCCTACGAGCAGTACTTC CASTRDFSYEQYF
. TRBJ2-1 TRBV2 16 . TGTGCCAGCAGCGACTCTTCCGGGGCCCTCTACAATGAGCAGTTCTTC CASSDSSGALYNEQFF
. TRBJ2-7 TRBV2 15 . TGTGCCAGCACGACGGACCGGGACGTCTACTACGAGCAGTACTTC CASTTDRDVYYEQYF
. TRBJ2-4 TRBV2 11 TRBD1 TGTGCCAGCAGGGTCGGACAGGGGATGGACTTC CASRVGQGMDF
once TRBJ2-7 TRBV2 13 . TGTGCCAGCAGTTTGGGCCAGACCTACGAGCAGTACTTC CASSLGQTYEQYF
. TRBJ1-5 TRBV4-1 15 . TGCGCCAGCAGCTTTTTATTAGTGAGCAATCAGCCCCAGCATTTT CASSFLLVSNQPQHF
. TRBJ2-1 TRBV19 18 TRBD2 TGTGCCAGTAGTATAGACGGGACTAGCGGGAGACTCTACAATGAGCAGTTCTTC CASSIDGTSGRLYNEQFF
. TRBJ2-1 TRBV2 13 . TGTGCCAGCAGTGGGGGGCGGTACAATGAGCAGTTCTTC CASSGGRYNEQFF
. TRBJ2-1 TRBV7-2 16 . TGTGCCAGCAGCTTAGTTGGGACGAGCACCTACAATGAGCAGTTCTTC CASSLVGTSTYNEQFF
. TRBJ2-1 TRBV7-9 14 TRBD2 TGTGCCACCTCTCGGGGGGGCTCCTACAATGAGCAGTTCTTC CATSRGGSYNEQFF
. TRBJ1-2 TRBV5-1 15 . TGCGCCAGCAGCTTGGTGCAGGGGCCGGATTATGGCTACACCTTC CASSLVQGPDYGYTF
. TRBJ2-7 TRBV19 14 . TGTGCCAGTAGAGAGACAGGTACCGCCTACGAGCAGTACTTC CASRETGTAYEQYF
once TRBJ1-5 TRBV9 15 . TGTGCCAGCAGCGCCACTGGGTATAGCAATCAGCCCCAGCATTTT CASSATGYSNQPQHF
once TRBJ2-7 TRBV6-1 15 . TGTGCCAGCAGTGAATTCGGAACGAAGCGGGACGAGCAGTACTTC CASSEFGTKRDEQYF
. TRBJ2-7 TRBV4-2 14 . TGTGCCAGCAGCCAAGGGCTTAGCCCCCTGAGGCAGTACTTC CASSQGLSPLRQYF
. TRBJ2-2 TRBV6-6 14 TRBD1 TGTGCCAGCAGTCAACGGACAGGGACCGGGGAGCTGTTTTTT CASSQRTGTGELFF
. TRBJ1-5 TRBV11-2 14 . TGTGCCAGCAGCTCACGGGGGGCGCATCAGCCCCAGCATTTT CASSSRGAHQPQHF
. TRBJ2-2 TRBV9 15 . TGTGCCAGCAGCTCACGAAGGGACGGCCAGGGGGAGCTGTTTTTT CASSSRRDGQGELFF
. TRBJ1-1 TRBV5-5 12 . TGTGCCAGCAGCCCGGGACTTCCTGAAGCTTTCTTT CASSPGLPEAFF
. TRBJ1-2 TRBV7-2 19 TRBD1 TGTGCCAGCAGCTTAGCTAGTCGACAGGGCGGACTTAACAACTATGGCTACACCTTC CASSLASRQGGLNNYGYTF
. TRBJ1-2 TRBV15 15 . TGTGCCACCAGCAGAGCCCCCGGCGTGGGCTATGGCTACACCTTC CATSRAPGVGYGYTF
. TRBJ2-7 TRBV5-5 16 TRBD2 TGTGCCAGCAGCTTTACCACAACTAGCGGGAGTTACGAGCAGTACTTC CASSFTTTSGSYEQYF
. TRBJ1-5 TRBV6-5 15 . TGTGCCAGCGGTCGGGGGGCCTTTAGCAATCAGCCCCAGCATTTT CASGRGAFSNQPQHF
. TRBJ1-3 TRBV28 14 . TGTGCCAGCAGTTTAGTGGGCCGCGGAAACACCATATATTTT CASSLVGRGNTIYF
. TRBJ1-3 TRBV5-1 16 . TGCGCCAGCAGCTTGGGCTCGACCGACCCTGGAAACACCATATATTTT CASSLGSTDPGNTIYF
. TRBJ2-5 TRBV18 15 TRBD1 TGTGCCAGCTCACCCCCTTTACAGGGGGGAAAGACCCAGTACTTC CASSPPLQGGKTQYF
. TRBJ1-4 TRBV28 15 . TGTGCCAGCAGTCCCAAGACAGGCCGGAATGAAAAACTGTTTTTT CASSPKTGRNEKLFF
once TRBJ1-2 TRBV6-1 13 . TGTGCCAGCAGTGAAAATTTCGGGGCTGGCTACACCTTC CASSENFGAGYTF
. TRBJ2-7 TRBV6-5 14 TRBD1 TGTGCCAGCAGCAGGACAGGGATTCTCTACGAGCAGTACTTC CASSRTGILYEQYF
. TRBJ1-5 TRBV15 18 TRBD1 TGTGCCACCAGCAGAGATCTGGGAGGACAGGTTATCTATCAGCCCCAGCATTTT CATSRDLGGQVIYQPQHF
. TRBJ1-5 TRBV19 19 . TGTGCCAGTAGTCGATTGGGAGATGTTGGTACAAGGAGCAATCAGCCCCAGCATTTT CASSRLGDVGTRSNQPQHF
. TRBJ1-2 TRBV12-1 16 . TGTGCCAGCAGCCGCCCGCTACAGGGGGGAGGTTTCGGCTACACCTTC CASSRPLQGGGFGYTF
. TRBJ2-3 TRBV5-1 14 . TGCGCCAGCAGCTTGGCCCGGGGAACAGATACGCAGTATTTT CASSLARGTDTQYF
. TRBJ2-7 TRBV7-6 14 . TGTGCCAGCAGCTTAGGGCGGACGTCCTACGAGCAGTACTTC CASSLGRTSYEQYF
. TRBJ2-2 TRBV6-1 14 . TGTGCCAGCAGGGCGTCAGTTAACACCGGGGAGCTGTTTTTT CASRASVNTGELFF
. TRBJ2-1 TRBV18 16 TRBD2 TGTGCCAGCTCACCACAGCTAGCGGTGGGGCACAATGAGCAGTTCTTC CASSPQLAVGHNEQFF
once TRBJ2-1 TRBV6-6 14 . TGTGCCAGCAGTCGGCCAGGCGGCTGGGGTGAGCAGTTCTTC CASSRPGGWGEQFF
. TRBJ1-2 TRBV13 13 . TGTGCCACTGGGAGGAACATTAACTATGGCTACACCTTC CATGRNINYGYTF
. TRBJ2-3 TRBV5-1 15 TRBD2 TGCGCCAGCAGCGGGCCTAGCGGACCGACAGATACGCAGTATTTT CASSGPSGPTDTQYF
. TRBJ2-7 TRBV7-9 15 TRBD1 TGTGCCAGCAGCCCTCAAAACGGACAGGCGTTCGAGCAGTACTTC CASSPQNGQAFEQYF
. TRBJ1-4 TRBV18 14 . TGTGCCAGCTCTTCGGGAGCAACTAATGAAAAACTGTTTTTT CASSSGATNEKLFF
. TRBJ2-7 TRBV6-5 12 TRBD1 TGTGCCACGTCAGGGGGCATCGACGAGCAGTACTTC CATSGGIDEQYF
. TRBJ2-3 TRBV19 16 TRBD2 TGTGCCAGTAGTACCCGACTAGCGGGAGGGGAAGATACGCAGTATTTT CASSTRLAGGEDTQYF
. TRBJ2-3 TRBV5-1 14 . TGCGCCAGCAGCTTGTTACAGCTCACAGATACGCAGTATTTT CASSLLQLTDTQYF
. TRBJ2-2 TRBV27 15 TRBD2 TGTGCCAGCAGTTTACTAGCGGGAGCCGCCGGGGAGCTGTTTTTT CASSLLAGAAGELFF
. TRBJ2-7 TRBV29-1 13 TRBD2 TGCAGCGTTGCGCGGACTAGCGGGTACGAGCAGTACTTC CSVARTSGYEQYF